This T cell receptor beta chain was sequenced for a study of T cell responses to AZD1222 COVID-19 vaccine. Study-wide results and caveats: Scientists sampled the repertoires only once the peak T cell response had passed. Only a handful of AZD1222 recipients tested seropositive at baseline. Among the donors, most were white British and more were female, and clonal diversity was possibly underestimated.

Some second doses came at about 4 weeks and others at about 12 weeks; these were pooled. CDR1 and CDR2 from the germline V gene are SGHVS and FNYEAQ. The CDR3 loop spans 15 amino acids. V was pared by 5 bases and J by 4 bases, with 8 bases of the junction left unmatched. Notes on this clone: The antigen remains undetermined.

Assay: immunoSEQ multiplex PCR; the TCRdb copy retains only in-frame clones and omits some. There are approximately 45,000 clones in the sample; around 88% occur only once, and approximately 25% lies in the top ten. The starting material was peripheral blood, obtained 28 days after the second AZD1222 dose. The source of this sequence is an adult who received the AZD1222 COVID-19 vaccine. V gene TRBV7-6 combines with J gene TRBJ2-7, with 10 nucleotides matching TRBD1. The CDR3 here is CASSPTGTGEYEQYF. In nucleotides, the CDR3 is TGTGCCAGCAGCCCAACCGGGACAGGGGAGTACGAGCAGTACTTC.